The 9 T cell receptor beta chains listed next were all sequenced from one sample in a study of blood T cell repertoires in COVID-19. Sequenced by immunoSEQ multiplex PCR; TCRdb stores in-frame clones only, minus some. The table shows 300,000 to 350,000 clones, with approximately 92% occurring only once. What was sequenced was peripheral blood. The source is a woman between 25 and 40 years old with COVID-19, enrolled during active disease.

The chain combines TRBV7-8 with TRBJ1-1, with TRBD1 matching over 7 bases. This CDR3 has 14 amino acids. Per germline, CDR1 SGHVS and CDR2 FQNEAQ. Trimming removed 5 bases from V and 6 bases from J; junction bases left unmatched: 9. The CDR3 is CASSRGQPGPEAFF. The CDR3 DNA is TGTGCCAGCAGCCGGGGACAGCCGGGCCCTGAAGCTTTCTTT.

This chain connects TRBV29-1 to TRBJ1-2, with TRBD1 matching over 7 bases. The V gene's germline CDR1 is SQVTM and CDR2 ANQGSEA. Trimming cost V 5 bases and J 7 bases; bases outside gene matches: 7. The CDR3 loop spans 12 amino acids. DNA for the CDR3: TGCAGCGTTATAGGTCAGGGGGGTGGCTACACCTTC. It encodes CSVIGQGGGYTF.

Turning to this clone: A junction end diverges from the germline sequence, so it may reflect a read error. The CDR3 spells CASSLTGTGTHF. CDR3 nucleotides: TGTGCCAGCAGTTTAACCGGGACAGGCACCCACTTC. V gene TRBV28 combines with J gene TRBJ2-4; 8 bases align to TRBD1. This CDR3 comprises 12 residues. Germline values: CDR1 MDHEN, CDR2 SYDVKM.

CDR3 amino acids: CASSLRDYPYEQYF. CDR3 sequence (DNA): TGTGCCAGCAGCTTAAGGGACTACCCCTACGAGCAGTACTTC. This chain links TRBV7-6 with TRBJ2-7; 7 bases match TRBD2. The CDR3 has 14 residues. V lost 2 bases, J lost 2 bases, and 3 bases stayed unmatched. Germline loops: CDR1 SGHVS, CDR2 FNYEAQ.

This chain uses TRBV2 with TRBJ2-6, with D tentatively TRBD1 (7 bases). The germline V gene has CDR1 SNHLY and CDR2 FYNNEI. The CDR3 contains 17 residues. Trimming stripped 10 bases from V and 1 base from J, with 20 bases between. The CDR3 DNA sequence: TGTGCCATCCTCACCTCAGGGGGAGGTTCTGGGGCCAACGTCCTGACTTTC. It codes for CAILTSGGGSGANVLTF.

The table lists this clone with a count of one. The gene calls are TRBV6-1 and TRBJ2-1; a weak D match, TRBD2 (6 bases). The CDR3 spans 11 residues. Germline V gene sequence: CDR1 MNHNS, CDR2 SASEGT. Between the trimmed V and J ends, which lost 5 bases and 12 bases, there was a span of 11 bases. The CDR3 DNA reads as TGTGCCAGCAGTTCCGGGGGTGGGCAGTTCTTC. Its protein is CASSSGGGQFF.

Only one count was recorded for this clone. The gene calls are TRBV11-3 and TRBJ2-2; no definite D call. This CDR3 has 14 amino acids. Germline loops: CDR1 SGHNT, CDR2 YENEEA. Trimming took 1 base from V and 6 from J, leaving 9 bases between them. The CDR3 nucleotides are TGTGCCAGCAGCTTAGGAGGCGTGGCCGGGGAGCTGTTTTTT. Protein product: CASSLGGVAGELFF.

The rearrangement links TRBV19 to TRBJ1-5; D perhaps matches TRBD1 (6 bases). CDR1 and CDR2 (germline): LNHDA, SQIVND (reference sequence). This CDR3 comprises 16 residues. V lost 1 base to trimming and J lost 0 bases, with 10 bases between them. CDR3 loop: CASSIGDIYSNQPQHF. The CDR3 nucleotides read TGTGCCAGTAGTATAGGGGACATATATAGCAATCAGCCCCAGCATTTT.

The chain uses TRBV6-5 and TRBJ1-1, with 11 bases fitting TRBD1. The CDR3 length is 15 residues. The germline CDR1 and CDR2 sequences are MNHEY and SVGAGI. V was pared by 2 bases and J by 1 base, with 0 bases of the junction left unmatched. This chain's CDR3 is CASSYGQGANTEAFF. DNA for the CDR3: TGTGCCAGCAGTTACGGACAGGGGGCGAACACTGAAGCTTTCTTT.